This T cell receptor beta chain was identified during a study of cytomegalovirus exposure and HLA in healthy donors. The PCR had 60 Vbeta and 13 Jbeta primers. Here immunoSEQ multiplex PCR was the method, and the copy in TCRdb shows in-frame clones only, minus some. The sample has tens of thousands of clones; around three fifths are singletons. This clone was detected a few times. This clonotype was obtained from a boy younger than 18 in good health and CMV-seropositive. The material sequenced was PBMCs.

CDR3 nucleotide sequence: TGTGCCAGCAGGGACAGGGGACAAGCCCGTAATGAAAAACTGTTTTTT. Its protein product is CASRDRGQARNEKLFF. The chain employs TRBV19 and TRBJ1-4, with TRBD1 identical over 10 bases. This CDR3 is built from 16 residues. J gave up 4 bases and V 9 bases, and 11 bases lay outside the gene matches. In germline, CDR1 is LNHDA, CDR2 SQIVND (reference sequence).